This T cell receptor beta chain was recovered during a study of blood T cell repertoires in COVID-19. Study summary: Acute and convalescent COVID-19 specimens originated in the United States, Italy and Spain. T cells, B-cell-depleted T cells, or PBMCs provided the cDNA or gDNA that served as material.

This clone came up once. Germline CDR1 reads SGDLS; CDR2 reads YYNGEE. The CDR3 has 18 amino acids. J was trimmed by 3 bases and V by 0 bases; bases with no gene match: 11. Original processing notes: By means of reference gene primer amplification, nucleated cell counts were estimated. Libraries were prepared by immunoSEQ multiplex PCR; TCRdb keeps only in-frame clonotypes and omits some of them. V and J calls and clone size come straight from that table; D and trimming were deduced from the DNA. The data hold about 78,000 clones, with approximately 86% observed a single time. The chain uses TRBV9 and TRBJ2-5, with 10 nucleotides matching TRBD2. What was sequenced was peripheral blood. This clonotype originated in a man aged 50 or older with active or convalescent COVID-19. This chain's CDR3 is CASSVGASGGGFKETQYF. CDR3 nucleotide sequence: TGTGCCAGCAGCGTAGGGGCTAGCGGGGGCGGCTTTAAAGAGACCCAGTACTTC.